This T cell receptor (beta chain) stems from a study of blood T cells in healthy people across ages. Alongside a J-beta primer mix, a sample-barcoded 5' primer served in a second PCR lasting about 6 to 12 cycles. One entry per CDR3 protein, called by TCRdb with MiXCR from the 5' RACE reads. The sample holds some 710,000 distinct CDR3 sequences; over 20% are singletons and the top ten take about 22%. The sample taken for sequencing was blood. This sequence was found in a man between 65 and 85 years old in good health.

The CDR3 nucleotides read TGCAGTGCCAGCCTCGGGGGACGACAAGAGACCCAGTACTTC. Its translation is CSASLGGRQETQYF. The chain recombines TRBV20-1 with TRBJ2-5; D might be TRBD2 (6 bases). The CDR3 has 14 amino acids. Germline V gene lookup returns CDR1 DFQATT and CDR2 SNEGSKA (reference sequence). V shed 6 bases and J shed 2 bases, with 16 bases lying between them.